The clone carrying this TCR beta chain is medium-sized by share. Its matching antigen is unknown. CDR3 length: 14 residues. Germline V gene data show CDR1 as SGHAT and CDR2 as FQNNGV. The ends were cut back, 2 bases at V and 2 bases at J, with 8 bases in the middle. In TCRdb, the 5' RACE reads were re-called with MiXCR into one record per CDR3 protein. This table has roughly 6,400 distinct CDR3 sequences, approximately 6.9% appearing once. The record originates from a study of spatial heterogeneity in lung cancer. About the research overall: A T cell module score from matched bulk RNA-seq correlated strongly with TCR transcript counts in tumor regions.

Time point: sample taken at primary tumor resection. Study-wide points: Counts that tracked tumor mutation counts were those of expanded intratumoral alpha and beta TCRs.

The V call is TRBV11-2, the J call TRBJ2-3; D is ambiguous. The sequencing used lung tumor tissue, collected at surgery. The receptor was derived from a male donor with early-stage non-small cell lung cancer. CDR3 loop: CASSLKTNTDTQYF. The DNA for the CDR3 is TGTGCCAGCAGCTTAAAGACCAACACAGATACGCAGTATTTT.